These 10 T cell receptor beta chains originate from one sample sequenced in a study of cytomegalovirus exposure and HLA in healthy donors. The primer mix had 60 Vbeta and 13 Jbeta primers. Clones were read by immunoSEQ multiplex PCR, and TCRdb kept only the in-frame ones, dropping some. The sample includes approximately 280,000 clones, 70% to 90% of them seen just once. Sequences were obtained from PBMCs. Receptors were obtained from a woman under 30 in good health and CMV-seronegative.

The chain uses TRBV6-6 and TRBJ2-3; D uncertain. Trimming took 8 bases from V and 4 from J, leaving 7 bases between them. CDR3 length: 11 residues. CDR1 and CDR2 from the germline V gene are MNHNY and SVGAGI (reference sequence). DNA of the CDR3: TGTGCCAGCTCACCGGCAGATACGCAGTATTTT. It is translated as CASSPADTQYF.

The chain couples TRBV11-2 to TRBJ1-4; 8 nucleotides agree with TRBD1. The CDR3 consists of 15 residues. Germline lookup yields CDR1 SGHAT and CDR2 FQNNGV. J was trimmed by 8 bases and V by 3 bases; bases with no gene match: 8. The CDR3 region has the DNA TGTGCCAGCAGCTTTGGACAGGGAATAGGAGAAAAACTGTTTTTT. This sequence encodes CASSFGQGIGEKLFF.

About this clone: The junction departs from the called germline gene at one end, perhaps through a read error. The chain combines TRBV27 with TRBJ2-2, with 7 bases that match TRBD2. The germline V gene has CDR1 MNHEY and CDR2 SMNVEV (reference sequence). This CDR3 has 17 amino acids. CDR3 region: CASSLSHSGEGTGELFF. In nucleotides, the CDR3 is TGTGCCAGCAGTCTATCCCACAGCGGGGAAGGCACCGGGGAGCTGTTTTTT.

The genes are TRBV30 and TRBJ2-7; 8 bases are shared with TRBD1. Germline values: CDR1 GTSNPN, CDR2 SVGIG (reference sequence). V lost 0 bases, J lost 3 bases, and 13 bases stayed unmatched. This CDR3 spans 17 amino acids. CDR3 amino acids: CAWSVLGQGPLLYEQYF. The CDR3 DNA sequence: TGTGCCTGGAGTGTTCTAGGACAGGGTCCCCTTCTCTACGAGCAGTACTTC.

This clone has only a few counts. This chain uses TRBV2 with TRBJ2-7; 9 nucleotides agree with TRBD1. The CDR3 contains 13 residues. The V segment lost 6 bases and the J segment 2 bases; nucleotides outside the gene matches: 2. Germline CDR1 and CDR2: SNHLY and FYNNEI. The CDR3 nucleotides are TGTGCCAGCAGGTGGGACAGGGCCTACGAGCAGTACTTC. It is translated as CASRWDRAYEQYF.

In nucleotides, the CDR3 is TGTGCCAGCAGCCCGACTGCTACCTACGAGCAGTACTTC. Translation: CASSPTATYEQYF. The chain joins TRBV13 to TRBJ2-7; D remains unclear. V was shortened by 5 bases and J by 2 bases, with 10 bases between the two germline ends. The CDR3 has 13 amino acids. CDR1 PRHDT and CDR2 FYEKMQ come from the germline V gene (reference sequence). The complete variable domain, with remaining parts taken from reference TRBV13 and TRBJ2-7, reads AAGVIQSPRHLIKEKRETATLKCYPIPRHDTVYWYQQGPGQDPQFLISFYEKMQSDKGSIPDRFSAQQFSDYHSELNMSSLELGDSALYFCASSPTATYEQYFGPGTRLTVT.

The rearrangement uses TRBV9 and TRBJ2-2, with 8 bases fitting TRBD2. CDR1 SGDLS and CDR2 YYNGEE come from the germline V gene. There are 16 residues in the CDR3. The J segment lost 3 bases and the V segment lost 4 bases, leaving 8 bases of the junction unmatched. CDR3 residues: CASSREASGYTGELFF. The CDR3 DNA sequence: TGTGCCAGCAGCAGAGAGGCTAGCGGGTACACCGGGGAGCTGTTTTTT.

The chain is built from TRBV2 and TRBJ2-1; no clear D gene. Trimming took off 0 bases at V and 10 bases at J, with 4 bases between the two ends. Germline CDR1 SNHLY, CDR2 FYNNEI. The CDR3 spans 11 residues. CDR3 in DNA: TGTGCCAGCAGTGAAGCTCAGGAGCAGTTCTTC. Protein product: CASSEAQEQFF.

This chain connects TRBV18 to TRBJ2-5; 7 nucleotides match TRBD1. The CDR3 extends over 15 amino acids. The germline CDR1 and CDR2 sequences are KGHSH and LQKENI. Germline trimming cut 2 bases from V and 2 bases from J; bases unmatched to any gene: 5. This CDR3 is CASSPTQGNQETQYF. In DNA, the CDR3 is TGTGCCAGCTCACCAACACAGGGGAATCAAGAGACCCAGTACTTC.

This clone was recorded once. This sequence joins TRBV27 and TRBJ1-2; 7 positions match TRBD1. Germline values: CDR1 MNHEY, CDR2 SMNVEV (reference sequence). The J segment lost 8 bases and the V segment lost 5 bases, leaving 8 bases of the junction unmatched. The CDR3 has 13 residues. CDR3 sequence: CASSAPGTVGYTF. The CDR3, as DNA: TGTGCCAGCAGTGCCCCCGGGACAGTCGGCTACACCTTC.